Detailed here is one TCR beta chain. Its specificity is not known. These data belong to a study of OX40 agonist ivuxolimab in advanced cancers. Findings and limits, study-wide: In general, CD8+ T cells held more expanded clones than CD4+ did, on average.

The V end lost 9 bases, the J end lost 0 bases, and 15 bases lay between the germline ends. Germline V CDR1 and CDR2: LNHDA, SQIVND (reference sequence). This CDR3 has 15 residues. Assay used: immunoSEQ multiplex PCR; TCRdb lists only in-frame clones, some missing. The sample has 15,000 or so clones; approximately 82% are singletons. This specimen was CD4+ or CD8+ T cells sorted from blood, taken in a trial of the OX40 agonist ivuxolimab. The clonotype was recovered from an adult with an advanced solid tumor such as melanoma, head and neck, liver or kidney cancer. The chain couples TRBV19 to TRBJ2-1; either TRBD1 or TRBD2 may fit D (5 bases each). CDR3 sequence reads: CASTVAGSSYNEQFF. The CDR3 DNA follows: TGTGCCAGCACAGTCGCAGGGAGCTCCTACAATGAGCAGTTCTTC.